This passage covers 5 T cell receptor beta chains from one sample sequenced in a study of T cell repertoires in cytomegalovirus infection. TCRdb used MiXCR to reprocess the reads, holding one entry per CDR3 protein. The sample consists of over 100,000 distinct CDR3 sequences, less than 30% of them appearing once. Their antigens are not known. This specimen was CD8+ T cells from cultured PBMCs, taken from culture after CMV antigen stimulation. These receptors originate from a human donor in good health (CMV status not recorded). Some clones in this sample may be carry-over from other donors' samples.

This clonotype has more than one count but fewer than ten. J is TRBJ1-2 and V is TRBV7-8; TRBD1 might be the D (6 bases). This CDR3 is built from 14 residues. V was trimmed by 5 bases and J by 0 bases, leaving 10 bases between them. Germline V gives CDR1 SGHVS, CDR2 FQNEAQ. Here the CDR3 DNA reads TGTGCCAGCAGCGAAGGGGGACCTAACTATGGCTACACCTTC. Translation gives CASSEGGPNYGYTF.

This clonotype was observed a few times. This rearrangement joins TRBV27 to TRBJ1-1; the D is unclear. V lost 6 bases to trimming and J lost 1 base, with 9 bases between them. The CDR3 length is 13 residues. Germline V gene sequence: CDR1 MNHEY, CDR2 SMNVEV (reference sequence). The CDR3 DNA sequence: TGTGCCAGCAGCTATACACCGAACACTGAAGCTTTCTTT. As protein: CASSYTPNTEAFF.

This clonotype appeared many times. The gene calls are TRBV12-3 or TRBV12-4 and TRBJ2-1; a weak D match, TRBD1 (7 bases). Trimming removed 4 bases from V and 0 bases from J, with 13 bases in between. The CDR3 totals 16 residues. CDR3 region: CASSSAGGSSYNEQFF. DNA for the CDR3: TGTGCCAGCAGTTCCGCAGGGGGGAGCTCCTACAATGAGCAGTTCTTC.

The chain joins TRBV3-1 to TRBJ2-4; D not resolved. Germline-derived CDR1 and CDR2 are LGHDT and YNNKEL (reference sequence). This CDR3 spans 14 amino acids. V lost 2 bases to trimming and J lost 7 bases, with 12 bases between them. The CDR3 DNA reads TGTGCCAGCAGCCAAACCAACCGAGCGAACATTCAGTACTTC. Translation gives CASSQTNRANIQYF.

This sequence joins TRBV6-5 and TRBJ2-2; no firm D call. This CDR3 spans 15 amino acids. CDR1 MNHEY and CDR2 SVGAGI come from the germline V gene. V was shortened by 0 bases and J by 4 bases, with 9 bases between the two germline ends. CDR3: CASSYSTLGTGELFF. CDR3 coding DNA: TGTGCCAGCAGTTACTCAACGCTGGGCACCGGGGAGCTGTTTTTT.